This T cell receptor (beta chain) was found in a study of blood T cell repertoires in COVID-19. Turning to the study itself: Material from acute and convalescent COVID-19 was sourced from the United States, Italy and Spain. The cDNA or gDNA used as material had been derived from T cells, B-cell-depleted T cells, or PBMCs.

This clone was detected only a few times. With 4 bases clipped from V and 3 bases from J, the junction kept 5 bases outside the gene matches. Germline-derived CDR1 and CDR2 are MNHNY and SVGAGI (reference sequence). The CDR3 consists of 15 residues. Here immunoSEQ multiplex PCR was the method, and the copy in TCRdb shows in-frame clones only, minus some. Here the sample spans roughly 200,000 clones, 85% to 90% being singletons. Participants came from about 24 US areas, aged roughly 18 to 95 years. Two negative PCRs, clearance, or symptom resolution characterized the recovered Cohort 3 donors. Source material: PBMCs or T cells enriched from blood (not recorded which). The receptor comes from a man aged 25 to 40 who had recovered from COVID-19. This chain links TRBV6-6 with TRBJ2-7; 11 bases are a match to TRBD2. Here the CDR3 DNA reads TGTGCCAGCAGTTTCATCGGGACTAGCGGCTACGAGCAGTACTTC. As protein: CASSFIGTSGYEQYF.